A single sample gave rise to the 20 T cell receptor beta chains below, sequenced in a study of blood T cell repertoires in COVID-19. The data were produced by immunoSEQ multiplex PCR, yet TCRdb's version contains in-frame clones alone and is incomplete. Among more than 85,000 clones listed, approximately 90% were seen once. The sample was peripheral blood. The receptors shown here come from a human donor in a cohort sampled during active COVID-19.

This clone occurred once. This rearrangement joins TRBV10-3 to TRBJ2-1, with 9 bases lining up with TRBD2. Germline V gene sequence: CDR1 ENHRY, CDR2 SYGVKD. The CDR3 totals 15 residues. Trimming cost V 4 bases and J 11 bases; bases outside gene matches: 12. The CDR3 nucleotides are TGTGCCATCAGTGGGGCACTAGCGGGCCAGCAAAAGCAGTTCTTC. Its protein product is CAISGALAGQQKQFF.

V usage is TRBV6-2 or TRBV6-3 and J usage is TRBJ2-1; TRBD2 is a possible D gene (5 bases). This CDR3 comprises 14 residues. Germline V gene data show CDR1 as MNHEY and CDR2 as SVGEGT. V was clipped by 1 base and J by 8 bases, with 12 bases between them. The CDR3 region has the DNA TGTGCCAGCAGTTACTGGACTCCTCAACATGAGCAGTTCTTC. Protein: CASSYWTPQHEQFF.

V usage is TRBV9 and J usage is TRBJ2-7; possible D gene TRBD1, 5 bases. The CDR3 spans 15 residues. Germline CDR1 is SGDLS and CDR2 is YYNGEE. With 0 bases removed from V and 0 bases from J, the gap between germline ends came to 10 bases. The CDR3 nucleotides read TGTGCCAGCAGCGTAGAACAGGATAGCTCCTACGAGCAGTACTTC. Protein sequence: CASSVEQDSSYEQYF. Complete variable domain (other parts from reference TRBV9 and TRBJ2-7): DSGVTQTPKHLITATGQRVTLRCSPRSGDLSVYWYQQSLDQGLQFLIQYYNGEERAKGNILERFSAQQFPDLHSELNLSSLELGDSALYFCASSVEQDSSYEQYFGPGTRLTVT.

The chain links TRBV15 to TRBJ2-3, with TRBD2 as a possible D gene (7 bases). CDR1 LNHNV and CDR2 YYDKDF come from the germline V gene (reference sequence). This CDR3 is built from 15 residues. With 1 base removed from V and 3 bases from J, the gap between germline ends came to 11 bases. CDR3 in amino acids: CATSRVGGRTDTQYF. The CDR3 DNA reads TGTGCCACCAGCAGAGTCGGGGGGCGGACAGATACGCAGTATTTT.

The chain links TRBV9 to TRBJ2-5; D possibly corresponds to TRBD1 (5 bases). Trimming took 3 bases from V and 5 from J, leaving 11 bases between them. CDR1 is SGDLS, CDR2 YYNGEE, per germline. There are 13 residues in the CDR3. The CDR3 sequence is CASSAGIGETQYF. CDR3 in DNA: TGTGCCAGCAGCGCAGGGATCGGGGAGACCCAGTACTTC. The complete variable domain, with remaining parts taken from reference TRBV9 and TRBJ2-5, reads DSGVTQTPKHLITATGQRVTLRCSPRSGDLSVYWYQQSLDQGLQFLIQYYNGEERAKGNILERFSAQQFPDLHSELNLSSLELGDSALYFCASSAGIGETQYFGPGTRLLVL.

This rearrangement joins TRBV19 to TRBJ2-1, with 9 nucleotides matching TRBD2. This CDR3 spans 14 amino acids. CDR1 and CDR2 from the germline V gene are LNHDA and SQIVND (reference sequence). Unmatched junction bases numbered 2, after V lost 4 bases and J lost 4 bases. DNA of the CDR3: TGTGCCAGTAGTAAGACTAGCGGATACAATGAGCAGTTCTTC. The encoded protein is CASSKTSGYNEQFF.

The chain combines TRBV28 with TRBJ1-2, with TRBD1 matching 8 bases. Germline V gene sequence: CDR1 MDHEN, CDR2 SYDVKM. The CDR3 runs 17 residues. The V gene end was trimmed by 3 bases and the J gene end by 2 bases; junction bases not matched to a gene: 11. CDR3 sequence reads: CASSFPPGQGSNYGYTF. In nucleotides, the CDR3 is TGTGCCAGCAGTTTCCCCCCCGGACAGGGATCAAACTATGGCTACACCTTC.

V gene TRBV21-1 combines with J gene TRBJ1-4. TRBV21-1 is noted as a pseudogene. The CDR3 is 18 residues long. The CDR3, as DNA: TGTGCCAGCAGCAAACGGAAAATTGCGAGGGTTCATCGTGAAAAACTGTTTTTT. Translation gives CASSKRKIARVHREKLFF.

DNA of the CDR3: TGTGCCAGCTCACTTCGGACAGGGCGAAACACCGGGGAGCTGTTTTTT. Translating gives CASSLRTGRNTGELFF. The J gene is TRBJ2-2, the V gene TRBV18; 8 bases line up with TRBD1. The CDR3 runs to 16 residues. The junction had 6 bases not matched to a gene; V was cut back by 4 bases and J by 2 bases. Germline CDR1 reads KGHSH; CDR2 reads LQKENI.

The chain uses TRBV10-3 and TRBJ2-2; 7 bases align to TRBD2. CDR1 is ENHRY and CDR2 is SYGVKD in the germline V gene. With 3 bases clipped from V and 1 base from J, the junction kept 8 bases outside the gene matches. The CDR3 spans 17 residues. CDR3 coding DNA: TGTGCCATCAGTGATCCTAGCGGAGAGGGGAACACCGGGGAGCTGTTTTTT. Its translation: CAISDPSGEGNTGELFF.

The rearrangement joins TRBV7-9 to TRBJ2-7; D may be TRBD1 (6 bases). Trimming cost V 8 bases and J 0 bases, with 17 bases left between them. Germline CDR1 reads SEHNR; CDR2 reads FQNEAQ (reference sequence). The CDR3 is made up of 15 amino acids. The CDR3 spells CASEPPGDSSYEQYF. CDR3 sequence (DNA): TGTGCCAGCGAGCCGCCAGGGGATAGCTCCTACGAGCAGTACTTC.

This chain links TRBV7-9 with TRBJ1-3; the D is unclear. Germline CDR1 and CDR2: SEHNR and FQNEAQ (reference sequence). V shed 5 bases and J shed 2 bases, with 16 bases lying between them. The length of the CDR3 is 16 residues. The CDR3 region is CASSPGRGQTGNTIYF. CDR3 nucleotides: TGTGCCAGCAGCCCTGGGAGAGGTCAAACTGGAAACACCATATATTTT.

This chain uses TRBV24-1 with TRBJ2-5; 10 bases align to TRBD2. Trimming at V came to 4 bases and at J to 5 bases, leaving 6 bases not matched to a gene. Looked up from germline, CDR1 is KGHDR and CDR2 is SFDVKD. There are 15 residues in the CDR3. CDR3 in DNA: TGTGCCACCAGTGAAAGCGGGAGGGCCTTGGAGACCCAGTACTTC. Translating gives CATSESGRALETQYF.

With regard to this clone: At one end, the junction sequence differs from germline, possibly due to a read error. This chain joins TRBV19 and TRBJ2-7, with D uncertain. The CDR3 totals 12 residues. Germline V gene data show CDR1 as LNHDA and CDR2 as SQIVND (reference sequence). Here the CDR3 reads CASSPGLYGQYF. CDR3 nucleotide sequence: TGTGCCAGTAGTCCGGGTCTCTACGGGCAGTACTTC.

The chain has TRBV6-9 and TRBJ2-7; TRBD1 agrees at 9 bases. Looked up from germline, CDR1 is MNHGY and CDR2 is SVAAGI. Losses at the gene ends were 5 bases for V and 2 bases for J; bases not matched to a gene: 7. CDR3 length: 15 amino acids. CDR3 sequence: CASSPRGTGTYEQYF. The CDR3 nucleotides read TGTGCCAGCAGTCCTAGGGGGACAGGGACCTACGAGCAGTACTTC.

The V gene is TRBV10-3, the J gene TRBJ2-5; the match to TRBD1 covers 9 bases. CDR3 size: 13 residues. Germline values: CDR1 ENHRY, CDR2 SYGVKD. V dropped 5 bases and J dropped 3; count of bases not matched to a gene: 1. The CDR3 sequence: CAISWTGEETQYF. The CDR3 DNA is TGTGCCATCAGTTGGACAGGGGAAGAGACCCAGTACTTC.

This clone was seen only a few times. The chain has TRBV4-2 and TRBJ2-3, with 7 bases fitting TRBD2. This CDR3 is 15 amino acids long. Germline V gene lookup returns CDR1 LGHNA and CDR2 YNFKEQ. J was trimmed by 5 bases and V by 0 bases; bases with no gene match: 5. This CDR3 reads CASSQDGVAGDTQYF. CDR3 bases: TGTGCCAGCAGCCAAGACGGGGTAGCGGGAGATACGCAGTATTTT.

The chain combines TRBV7-2 with TRBJ1-1; D not resolved. This CDR3 contains 13 residues. Looked up from germline, CDR1 is SGHTA and CDR2 is FQGNSA. Between the trimmed V and J ends, which lost 2 bases and 2 bases, there was a span of 6 bases. CDR3 amino acids: CASSLPPNTEAFF. CDR3 nucleotides: TGTGCCAGCAGCTTACCCCCTAACACTGAAGCTTTCTTT.

The genes are TRBV5-4 and TRBJ1-2; 7 nucleotides align to TRBD1. The CDR3 is 12 residues long. Trimming removed 3 bases from V and 6 bases from J; junction bases left unmatched: 2. Germline values: CDR1 SGHNT, CDR2 YYREEE (reference sequence). The CDR3 here is CASSSDRHGYTF. The CDR3 nucleotides read TGTGCCAGCAGCTCGGACAGGCATGGCTACACCTTC.

This clone was counted a single time. The chain recombines TRBV6-5 with TRBJ1-4, with TRBD1 identical over 9 bases. This CDR3 comprises 12 residues. J gave up 15 bases and V 9 bases, and 11 bases lay outside the gene matches. CDR1 and CDR2 from the germline V gene are MNHEY and SVGAGI. The CDR3 reads CASRPGQGPLFF. CDR3 DNA: TGTGCCAGTCGCCCGGGACAGGGCCCCTTGTTTTTT.